This T cell receptor (beta chain) was captured by sequencing in a study of T cells in Graves' hyperthyroidism and ophthalmopathy (dated by TCRdb to the late 2010s). In the study overall: Peripheral blood was sampled at the time of initial diagnosis, prior to any treatment. A discovery cohort of roughly 100 patients, 43 with Graves' ophthalmopathy and roughly 59 with stable Graves' hyperthyroidism, was used to find distinguishing TCR V-J signatures. Prospective prediction of ophthalmopathy was tested in an independent validation cohort consisting of 18 hyperthyroidism patients and over 15 patients who later progressed to ophthalmopathy. The approximately 100 discovery patients were randomly split 7:3 into training and test sets. Thyroid tissue and blood T-cell repertoires from roughly 6 Graves' hyperthyroidism patients were also compared in the study. After sampling, hyperthyroidism patients received methimazole starting at 30 mg daily, and ophthalmopathy patients received high-dose intravenous methylprednisolone. According to the paper, TCR Vbeta CDR3 sequencing was carried out on about 140 peripheral blood samples, which came from under 50 ophthalmopathy, 75 to 80 hyperthyroidism and about 17 progressor patients.

As for this clonotype: Its antigen remains undetermined. No base-level quality is on record; no much larger clone is a single base apart.

General conclusions and limits of the study: In validation, the model predicted progression to ophthalmopathy with around 71% sensitivity and 72% to 75% specificity, a median of 6.5 months before onset. Most expanded thyroid clonotypes (frequency above 0.001) were also found in blood, which suggests that blood repertoires may mirror thyroid immune responses. No statistical method was used to set the sample size in advance, and investigators knew the group allocation. Ophthalmopathy was separated from stable hyperthyroidism by a 13 V-J signature model, with 87.88% sensitivity and roughly 84% specificity obtained in cross-validation and 80%/75% obtained in testing.

Hyperthyroidism patients were newly diagnosed, had a disease duration of under 2 months, and were aged 18 to 65 years. Exclusion was applied to patients with uncontrolled infections, other autoimmune diseases, pregnancy or lactation. Diagnoses were based on clinical symptoms, serum thyroxine and TRAb, thyroid ultrasound and orbital computed tomography. Blood from progressor patients was drawn when they were first diagnosed with hyperthyroidism, before any ophthalmopathy symptoms appeared. PBMCs were separated from roughly 10 ml of fresh peripheral blood using Ficoll-Paque density gradient centrifugation. Patients classed as progressors first received a Graves' hyperthyroidism diagnosis and then went on to develop ophthalmopathy during follow-up. Total RNA was extracted with Trizol reagent, and quality was checked on an Agilent 2100 Bioanalyzer. V drops 4 bases and J drops 3 bases, leaving 7 bases in between. Looking up the germline V gene yields CDR1 SQVTM and CDR2 ANQGSEA. Including cysteine and phenylalanine, the CDR3 has 11 amino acids. The kept DNA is CDR3 alone, 33 bases in frame from the first base.

The TCR beta CDR3 regions were amplified from the RNA transcripts. For the first round of RT-PCR on the TCR CDR3, the HTBI primer set was used together with the Qiagen OneStep RT-PCR kit. The libraries were constructed in a second round of multiplex PCR and then size-selected and purified. Libraries were sequenced paired-end with 100 bp reads on an Illumina HiSeq2000. Concerning the study's data processing: Raw data were processed with SOAPnuke, discarding reads with adapters, uncalled bases, mean Phred below 15, or no exact constant-primer or identifier match. High-quality paired reads were merged with COPE v1.2.5, and unique nucleotide sequences were defined as clonotypes. MiTCR v1.1 was used to align clonotypes to the IMGT TRBV, TRBD and TRBJ reference segments. Analysis was restricted to V-J combinations with a frequency above 0.0001, which covered approximately 99% of repertoires. A TCS score was defined as the ratio of F50 (clonal expansion) to E x V (chaos), with BLOSUM62-based TCRdist applied between CDR3 peptides within each V-J. Welch's t-statistics and random forest reduced some 510 V-J features to fewer than 15, which were used in a naive Bayes classifier (R e1071). TCRdb reprocessed the public reads (quality trimming at Q25 with fastp, clone calling with MiXCR) and kept in-frame beta chains. Records with the same CDR3 protein are collapsed into one entry carrying the most frequent genes and DNA. In this record, the V and J calls reflect TCRdb's handling and not the investigators' own analysis. The sample includes hundreds of thousands of distinct CDR3 sequences, with about 17% observed a single time. The biggest ten clones account for roughly a sixth of the sample.

What was sequenced was blood. The TCR comes from a woman aged 45 to 65 with Graves' hyperthyroidism that later progressed to Graves' ophthalmopathy. The sequence joins TRBV29-1 to TRBJ2-7; a confident D gene designation cannot be given. The CDR3 reads CSVVVFYEQYF. The base sequence is TGCAGCGTTGTGGTGTTCTACGAGCAGTACTTC.